A selection of T cell receptor beta chains follows, all from one sample in a study of blood T cell repertoires in COVID-19. TCRdb's copy holds only in-frame clones and misses some; the assay was immunoSEQ multiplex PCR. Among roughly 340,000 clones listed, 85% to 90% were seen once. Sequencing used peripheral blood. These receptors were taken from a woman aged 45-65 years with COVID-19, enrolled during active disease. CDR3s include the opening cysteine and the closing phenylalanine or tryptophan. D genes are given only for firm matches. Only some rows state a clone size, as once, few, many or a class for expanded clones.

d_call	v_call	clone_size	j_call	cdr3_nt	cdr3_aa
.	TRBV7-9	.	TRBJ1-1	TGTGCCAGCAGCATTACAGGGAACACTGAAGCTTTCTTT	CASSITGNTEAFF
TRBD2	TRBV5-1	.	TRBJ2-7	TGCGCCAGCAGCTATACTAGCGCAACCTACGAGCAGTACTTC	CASSYTSATYEQYF
.	TRBV3-1/TRBV3-2	.	TRBJ1-4	TGTGCCAGCAGCTACATCGAAAAACTGTTTTTT	CASSYIEKLFF
.	TRBV12-3/TRBV12-4	few	TRBJ1-2	TGTGCCAGCAGCAAGCAGGGCGGCTATGGCTACACCTTC	CASSKQGGYGYTF
TRBD2	TRBV3-1/TRBV3-2	.	TRBJ2-7	TGTGCCAGCAGCGAAGGGGGGACTAGCGGGAAATACGAGCAGTACTTC	CASSEGGTSGKYEQYF
TRBD1	TRBV11-2	.	TRBJ1-2	TGTGCCAGCAACAAGAGGGGGCGCGATGGCTACACCTTC	CASNKRGRDGYTF
.	TRBV27	.	TRBJ1-1	TGTGCCAGCAGCCCACTCATGAACACTGAAGCTTTCTTT	CASSPLMNTEAFF
.	TRBV10-3	.	TRBJ2-5	TGTGCCATCAGTGAGTCCGCGGCTAAAGAGACCCAGTACTTC	CAISESAAKETQYF
TRBD2	TRBV4-2	.	TRBJ2-7	TGTGCCAGCAGCCCTCAGCGGGAGTTCTCCTACGAGCAGTACTTC	CASSPQREFSYEQYF
.	TRBV15	.	TRBJ1-1	TGTGCCACCAGCAGAGATATCGGTCGGGTAAACACTGAAGCTTTCTTT	CATSRDIGRVNTEAFF
TRBD2	TRBV18	.	TRBJ2-1	TGTGCCAGCTCACCACCGTCTCTTGGCGGGAGGACCTACAATGAGCAGTTCTTC	CASSPPSLGGRTYNEQFF
.	TRBV18	.	TRBJ2-3	TGTGCCAGCTCACCAAAGACACCCCCAGATACGCAGTATTTT	CASSPKTPPDTQYF
TRBD2	TRBV7-7	few	TRBJ2-5	TGTGCCAGCAGCTTTAGCGGGATGCAAGAGACCCAGTACTTC	CASSFSGMQETQYF
TRBD1	TRBV29-1	.	TRBJ1-1	TGCAGCGACGGGACAGGGGGCTTTTCGGAGAACACTGAAGCTTTCTTT	CSDGTGGFSENTEAFF
TRBD1	TRBV27	.	TRBJ2-1	TGTGCCAGCAACCGGGGACAGGGGGTCTCCTACAATGAGCAGTTCTTC	CASNRGQGVSYNEQFF
.	TRBV6-6	few	TRBJ1-1	TGTGCCAGCAGTCCCAGTGGGAGGCAGAACACTGAAGCTTTCTTT	CASSPSGRQNTEAFF
.	TRBV21-1	once	TRBJ2-7	TGTGCCACCCGGGACACGGGGAGAGAGCAGTACTTC	CATRDTGREQYF
.	TRBV10-3	.	TRBJ1-1	TGTGCCATCAGTGAGTCGGAGGGGTCGGTTAGGGCTTTGAACACTGAAGCTTTCTTT	CAISESEGSVRALNTEAFF
.	TRBV12-3/TRBV12-4	.	TRBJ2-1	TGTGCCAGCAGCAGATTCAGGTGGCATGAGCAGTTCTTC	CASSRFRWHEQFF
TRBD1	TRBV5-1	.	TRBJ2-1	TGCGCCAGCAGCTTCCGGGACAGTACAATTGAGCAGTTCTTC	CASSFRDSTIEQFF
.	TRBV2	.	TRBJ2-7	TGTGCCAGCAGTCGGTTACAGGGCTACGAGCAGTACTTC	CASSRLQGYEQYF
.	TRBV5-8	once	TRBJ1-6	TGTGCCAGCAGCTTGGGAGGTTTCAATACTCCCCTCCACTTT	CASSLGGFNTPLHF